This T cell receptor (beta chain) derives from a study of blood T cell repertoires in COVID-19. Study background: Sites in the United States, Italy and Spain provided acute and convalescent COVID-19 samples. From T cells, B-cell-depleted T cells, or PBMCs came the material, which was cDNA or gDNA.

The CDR3 spans 15 residues. Germline-derived CDR1 and CDR2 are LNHDA and SQIVND (reference sequence). The J segment lost 6 bases and the V segment lost 3 bases, leaving 6 bases of the junction unmatched. Authors' processing steps: It was from reference gene primer amplification that nucleated cell counts were estimated. This table comes from immunoSEQ multiplex PCR, and its TCRdb copy is limited to in-frame clones, with some not included. V and J calls plus clone size are reproduced from that table; the DNA served to infer D and trimming. The profile shows some 250,000 clones, 88% of them singletons.

This receptor was taken from a woman in her thirties with acute or convalescent COVID-19. The rearrangement uses TRBV19 and TRBJ2-2, with TRBD2 identical over 8 bases. What was sequenced was peripheral blood. The CDR3 spells CASSMGTRVSGELFF. The DNA of the CDR3 is TGTGCCAGTAGTATGGGGACTAGAGTTTCCGGGGAGCTGTTTTTT. The full variable domain, rest sourced from reference TRBV19 and TRBJ2-2, is DGGITQSPKYLFRKEGQNVTLSCEQNLNHDAMYWYRQDPGQGLRLIYYSQIVNDFQKGDIAEGYSVSREKKESFPLTVTSAQKNPTAFYLCASSMGTRVSGELFFGEGSRLTVL.